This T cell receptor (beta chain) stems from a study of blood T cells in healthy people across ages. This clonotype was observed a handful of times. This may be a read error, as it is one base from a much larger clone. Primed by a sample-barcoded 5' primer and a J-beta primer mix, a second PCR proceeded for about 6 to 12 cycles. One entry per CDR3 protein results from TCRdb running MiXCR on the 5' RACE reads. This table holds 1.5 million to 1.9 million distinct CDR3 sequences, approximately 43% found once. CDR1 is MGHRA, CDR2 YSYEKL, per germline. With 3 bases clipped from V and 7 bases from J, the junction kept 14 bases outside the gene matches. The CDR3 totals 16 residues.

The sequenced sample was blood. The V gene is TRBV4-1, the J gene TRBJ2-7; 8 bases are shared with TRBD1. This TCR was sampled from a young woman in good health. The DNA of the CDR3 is TGCGCCAGCAGCCATCTCGGACAGGGTAGGGATAGTGAGCAGTACTTC. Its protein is CASSHLGQGRDSEQYF.